This note documents a single TCR beta chain sequence. Antigen specificity is unknown. Trimming cost V 0 bases and J 3 bases, with 9 bases left between them. This CDR3 region has 15 residues. Germline lookup yields CDR1 SGHRS and CDR2 YFSETQ. The data were obtained in a study of shared clonotypes between healthy human individuals. Study-level findings and limits: Relative to memory subsets, naive subsets generally showed larger estimated richness. Non-shared clonotypes displayed generation probabilities falling below those of clonotypes present in all four donors. Exclusively blood specimens were collected; tissue repertoires likely differ.

TCRdb keeps only in-frame clones here, not all; method: immunoSEQ multiplex PCR. The data show 2,500,000 or so clones, 85% to 95% seen once. The chain combines TRBV5-1 with TRBJ1-4; D remains ambiguous. The sample consisted of naive CD4+ T cells from PBMCs. Subset here: CD45RA+ positively selected. This receptor was taken from a man younger than 30 in good health. Some clones in this sample may be carry-over from other donors' samples. The CDR3 loop is CASSLESAANEKLFF. In DNA, the CDR3 is TGCGCCAGCAGCTTGGAATCGGCGGCTAATGAAAAACTGTTTTTT.